This TCR beta chain was found in a study of T cell responses to AZD1222 COVID-19 vaccine. Study-level findings and limits: The study found vaccine-associated CD4 TCRs spanning spike, dominant at 160-218 and 743-854.

The table came from immunoSEQ multiplex PCR; TCRdb's copy has only in-frame clones and leaves some out. The sample has 110,000 to 150,000 clones; 90% to 95% are singletons. Of note for this clone: What it binds is not known.

This sequence originates from an adult who had recovered from COVID-19. Sequenced material: peripheral blood, taken after recovery from COVID-19.

In nucleotides, the CDR3 is TGTGCCAGCAGCTTAAACCCGGGAGGCCAAGAGACCCAGTACTTC. Protein sequence: CASSLNPGGQETQYF. V gene TRBV7-3 combines with J gene TRBJ2-5, with 7 bases that match TRBD2. The CDR3 has 15 residues. The germline CDR1 and CDR2 sequences are SGHTA and FQGTGA. The J segment lost 1 base and the V segment lost 1 base, leaving 3 bases of the junction unmatched.